Below are 12 T cell receptor beta chains sequenced from a single sample in a study of blood T cell repertoires in COVID-19. The repertoire was sequenced with immunoSEQ multiplex PCR; TCRdb's copy has only in-frame clones and lacks some. Among some 66,000 clones listed, 85% to 90% were seen once. The sequencing sample was made of peripheral blood. Receptors originate from a human donor with active COVID-19. The donor label of this sample is uncertain.

This chain joins TRBV19 and TRBJ2-3; TRBD2 matches at 10 bases. The CDR3 spans 15 residues. The V gene end was trimmed by 5 bases and the J gene end by 2 bases; junction bases not matched to a gene: 4. The germline gives CDR1 LNHDA, CDR2 SQIVND (reference sequence). The CDR3 DNA follows: TGTGCCAGTAGTGATACTAGCGGGAACACAGATACGCAGTATTTT. It codes for CASSDTSGNTDTQYF.

CDR3 DNA sequence: TGTGCCAGCAGCCCCCGGGACAGGGGCTATGGCTACACCTTC. The encoded protein is CASSPRDRGYGYTF. V and J are TRBV3-1 (or the pseudogene TRBV3-2) and TRBJ1-2; TRBD1 aligns across 10 bases. The CDR3 sequence is 14 residues long. Germline CDR1 reads LGHDT; CDR2 reads YNNKEL (reference sequence). Germline trimming cut 4 bases from V and 4 bases from J; bases unmatched to any gene: 3.

Comment on this clone: The junction shows a germline mismatch at one end, possibly a read error. The chain is built from TRBV7-7 and TRBJ2-7; possible D gene TRBD2, 5 bases. The CDR3 spans 13 residues. The germline V gene has CDR1 SSHAT and CDR2 FNYEAQ (reference sequence). The CDR3 sequence: CASSLDLAGEQYF. The CDR3 DNA reads as TGTGCTAGCAGCTTAGATCTGGCGGGCGAGCAGTACTTC.

The J gene is TRBJ2-5, the V gene TRBV7-8, with D possibly TRBD2 on 7 matching bases. The germline V and J ends were trimmed by 0 bases and 2 bases, with 22 bases remaining between them. Germline V gene lookup returns CDR1 SGHVS and CDR2 FQNEAQ. The CDR3 spans 19 residues. CDR3 protein: CASSLAGGFAGAAQETQYF. CDR3 nucleotide sequence: TGTGCCAGCAGCTTAGCAGGGGGTTTTGCGGGGGCTGCTCAAGAGACCCAGTACTTC.

J is TRBJ1-2 and V is TRBV6-5; TRBD1 might be the D (6 bases). Germline-derived CDR1 and CDR2 are MNHEY and SVGAGI. This CDR3 region has 13 residues. The V end lost 7 bases, the J end lost 2 bases, and 11 bases lay between the germline ends. In DNA form, the CDR3 reads TGTGCCAGCACTCAGGGGTGGAACTATGGCTACACCTTC. Its protein product is CASTQGWNYGYTF.

The chain recombines TRBV24-1 with TRBJ2-7; the match to TRBD1 covers 8 bases. CDR3 length equals 14 residues. The germline V gene has CDR1 KGHDR and CDR2 SFDVKD. The V gene end was trimmed by 4 bases and the J gene end by 2 bases; junction bases not matched to a gene: 3. The CDR3 reads CATSDQGATYEQYF. CDR3 sequence (DNA): TGTGCCACCAGTGACCAGGGGGCGACCTACGAGCAGTACTTC.

This chain joins TRBV6-2 or TRBV6-3 and TRBJ1-5, with 7 bases lining up with TRBD1. The CDR3 extends over 15 amino acids. Germline lookup yields CDR1 MNHEY and CDR2 SVGEGT. Unmatched junction bases numbered 7, after V lost 4 bases and J lost 4 bases. The CDR3: CASSSTPGGNQPQHF. CDR3 in DNA: TGTGCCAGCAGTTCGACACCAGGGGGGAATCAGCCCCAGCATTTT.

The V and J genes are TRBV7-2 and TRBJ1-2; 12 nucleotides line up with TRBD1. The junction had 10 bases not matched to a gene; V was cut back by 2 bases and J by 3 bases. Germline V gene lookup returns CDR1 SGHTA and CDR2 FQGNSA. This CDR3 spans 18 amino acids. The CDR3 region has the DNA TGTGCCAGCAGCTTACAAGGGACAGGGGGCATATTTCACTATGGCTACACCTTC. As protein: CASSLQGTGGIFHYGYTF.

The rearrangement joins TRBV24-1 to TRBJ1-2, with TRBD1 matching 7 bases. This CDR3 region has 13 residues. V lost 2 bases to trimming and J lost 9 bases; unmatched junction nucleotides: 5. CDR1 and CDR2 from the germline V gene are KGHDR and SFDVKD. The CDR3 sequence is CATSDWAGGSYTF. DNA for the CDR3: TGTGCCACCAGTGATTGGGCAGGGGGGAGCTACACCTTC.

The V gene is TRBV6-2 or TRBV6-3, the J gene TRBJ1-1, with D perhaps matching TRBD1 (6 bases). Germline lookup yields CDR1 MNHEY and CDR2 SVGEGT. The CDR3 runs 11 residues. V dropped 5 bases and J dropped 7 bases, with 8 bases sitting between them. CDR3 sequence (DNA): TGTGCCAGCAGTAGGGACATTGAAGCTTTCTTT. Residues: CASSRDIEAFF.

J is TRBJ1-2 and V is TRBV28; D ambiguous. The germline gives CDR1 MDHEN, CDR2 SYDVKM. The CDR3 runs 13 residues. V shed 8 bases and J shed 2 bases, with 12 bases lying between them. The CDR3 DNA follows: TGTGCCAGCTCCCCTAACGAGAACTATGGCTACACCTTC. Translation gives CASSPNENYGYTF.

CDR3 amino acids: CASSRGADTQYF. Written as DNA, the CDR3 is TGTGCCAGCAGCCGGGGAGCAGATACGCAGTATTTT. This chain joins TRBV12-3 or TRBV12-4 and TRBJ2-3; D is possibly TRBD2 (5 bases). Trimming cost V 6 bases and J 4 bases, with 8 bases left between them. The CDR3 is 12 residues long.